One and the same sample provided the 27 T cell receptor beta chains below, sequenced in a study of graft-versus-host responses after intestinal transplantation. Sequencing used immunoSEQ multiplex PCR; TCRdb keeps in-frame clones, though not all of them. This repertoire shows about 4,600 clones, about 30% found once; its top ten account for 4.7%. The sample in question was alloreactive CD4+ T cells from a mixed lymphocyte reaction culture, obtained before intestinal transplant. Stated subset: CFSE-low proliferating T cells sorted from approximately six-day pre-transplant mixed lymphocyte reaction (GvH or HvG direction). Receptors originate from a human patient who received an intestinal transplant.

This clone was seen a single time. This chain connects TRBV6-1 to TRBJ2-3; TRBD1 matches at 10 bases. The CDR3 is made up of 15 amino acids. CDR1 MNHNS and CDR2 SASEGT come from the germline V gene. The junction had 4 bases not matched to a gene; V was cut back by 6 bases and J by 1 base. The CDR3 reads CASRSGTGGTDTQYF. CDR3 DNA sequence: TGTGCCAGCAGGTCCGGGACAGGGGGCACAGATACGCAGTATTTT.

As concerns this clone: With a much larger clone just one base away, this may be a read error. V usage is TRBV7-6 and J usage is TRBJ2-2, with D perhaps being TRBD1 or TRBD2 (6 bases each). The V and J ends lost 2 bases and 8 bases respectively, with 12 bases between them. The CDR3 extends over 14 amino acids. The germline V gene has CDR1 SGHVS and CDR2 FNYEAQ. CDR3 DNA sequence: TGTGCCAGCAGCTTATCCGGGGGCGGGGGGGAGCTGTTTTTT. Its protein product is CASSLSGGGGELFF.

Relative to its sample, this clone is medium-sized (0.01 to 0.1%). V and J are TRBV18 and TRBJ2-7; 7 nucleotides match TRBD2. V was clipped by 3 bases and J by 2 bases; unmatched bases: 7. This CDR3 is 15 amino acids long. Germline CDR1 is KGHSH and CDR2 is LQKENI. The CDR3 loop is CASSPTPLAAYEQYF. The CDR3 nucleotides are TGTGCCAGCTCACCGACCCCCCTAGCGGCCTACGAGCAGTACTTC.

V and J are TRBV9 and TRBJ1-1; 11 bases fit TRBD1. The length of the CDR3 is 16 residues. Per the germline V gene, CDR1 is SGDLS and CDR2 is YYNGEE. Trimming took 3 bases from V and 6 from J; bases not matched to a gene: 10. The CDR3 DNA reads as TGTGCCAGCAGCGCATGGACAGGGGGCATCGACCCTGAAGCTTTCTTT. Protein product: CASSAWTGGIDPEAFF.

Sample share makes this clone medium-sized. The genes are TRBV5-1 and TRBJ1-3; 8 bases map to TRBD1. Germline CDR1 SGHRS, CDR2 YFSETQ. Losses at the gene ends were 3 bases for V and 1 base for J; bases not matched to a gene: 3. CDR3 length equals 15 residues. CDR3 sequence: CASSSTGVSGNTIYF. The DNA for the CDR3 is TGCGCCAGCAGCTCGACAGGGGTATCTGGAAACACCATATATTTT.

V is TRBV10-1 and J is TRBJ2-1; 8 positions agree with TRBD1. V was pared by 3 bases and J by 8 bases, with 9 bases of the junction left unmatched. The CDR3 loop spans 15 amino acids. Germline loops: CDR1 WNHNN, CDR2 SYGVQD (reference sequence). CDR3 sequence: CASSEGGQGGDEQFF. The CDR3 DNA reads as TGCGCCAGCAGTGAAGGAGGACAGGGAGGCGATGAGCAGTTCTTC.

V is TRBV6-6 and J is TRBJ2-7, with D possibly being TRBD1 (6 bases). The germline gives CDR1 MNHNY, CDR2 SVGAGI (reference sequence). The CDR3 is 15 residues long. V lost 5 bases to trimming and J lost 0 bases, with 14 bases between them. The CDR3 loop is CASSADRRSSYEQYF. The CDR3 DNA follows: TGTGCCAGCAGTGCCGACAGGCGAAGCTCCTACGAGCAGTACTTC.

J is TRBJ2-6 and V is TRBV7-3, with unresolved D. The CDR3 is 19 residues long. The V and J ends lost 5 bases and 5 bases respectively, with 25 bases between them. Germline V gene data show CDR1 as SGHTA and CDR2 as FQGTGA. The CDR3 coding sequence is TGTGCCAGCAGCCCTGTGCTAGACGCTTACAAAAGTCGGGCCAACGTCCTGACTTTC. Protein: CASSPVLDAYKSRANVLTF.

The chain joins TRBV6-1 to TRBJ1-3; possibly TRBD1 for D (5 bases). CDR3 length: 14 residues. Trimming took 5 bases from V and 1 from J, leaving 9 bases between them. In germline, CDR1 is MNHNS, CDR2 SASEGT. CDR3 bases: TGTGCCAGCAGTAGCGACAGATCTGGAAACACCATATATTTT. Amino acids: CASSSDRSGNTIYF.

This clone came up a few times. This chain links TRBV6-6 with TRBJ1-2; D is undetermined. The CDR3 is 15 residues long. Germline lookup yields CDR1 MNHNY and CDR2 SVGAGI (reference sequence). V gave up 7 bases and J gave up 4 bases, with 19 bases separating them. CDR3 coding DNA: TGTGCCAGCAAGGATGGTACCGGGCCCTTCTATGGCTACACCTTC. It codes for CASKDGTGPFYGYTF.

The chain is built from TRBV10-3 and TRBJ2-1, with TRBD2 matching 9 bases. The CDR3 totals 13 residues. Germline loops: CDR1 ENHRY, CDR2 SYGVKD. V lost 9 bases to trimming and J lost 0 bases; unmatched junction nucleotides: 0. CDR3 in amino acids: CAMTSGSYNEQFF. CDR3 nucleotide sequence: TGTGCCATGACTAGCGGCTCCTACAATGAGCAGTTCTTC.

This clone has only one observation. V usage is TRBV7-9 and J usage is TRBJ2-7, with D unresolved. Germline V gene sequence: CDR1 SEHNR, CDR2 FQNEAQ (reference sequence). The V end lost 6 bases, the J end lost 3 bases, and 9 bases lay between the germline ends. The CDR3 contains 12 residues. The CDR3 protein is CASSTDIYEQYF. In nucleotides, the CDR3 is TGTGCCAGCAGTACTGACATCTACGAGCAGTACTTC.

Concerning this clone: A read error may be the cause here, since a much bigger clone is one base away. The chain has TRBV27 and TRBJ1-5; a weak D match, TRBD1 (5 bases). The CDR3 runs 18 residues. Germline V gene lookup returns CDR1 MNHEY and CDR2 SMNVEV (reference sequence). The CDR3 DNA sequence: TGTGCCTGCAGTTTATTAGCAGGGAGGCCGTATAGCAATCAGCCCCAGCATTTT. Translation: CACSLLAGRPYSNQPQHF.

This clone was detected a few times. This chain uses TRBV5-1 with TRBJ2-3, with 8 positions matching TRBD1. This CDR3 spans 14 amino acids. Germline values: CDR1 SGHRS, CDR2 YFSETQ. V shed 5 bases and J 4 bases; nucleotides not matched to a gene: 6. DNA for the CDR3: TGCGCCAGCAGGGACAGGGTTGGGGCAGATACGCAGTATTTT. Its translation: CASRDRVGADTQYF.

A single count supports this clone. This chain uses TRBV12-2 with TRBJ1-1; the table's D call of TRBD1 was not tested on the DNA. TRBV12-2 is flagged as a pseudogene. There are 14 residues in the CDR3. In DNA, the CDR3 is TGTGCAAGTCGCATCCACAGGGGGCCAACTGAAGCTTTCTTT. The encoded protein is CASRIHRGPTEAFF.

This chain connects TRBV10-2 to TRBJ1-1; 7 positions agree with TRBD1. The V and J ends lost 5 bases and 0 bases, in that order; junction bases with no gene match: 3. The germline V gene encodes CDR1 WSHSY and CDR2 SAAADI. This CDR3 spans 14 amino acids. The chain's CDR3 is CASSRQGMNTEAFF. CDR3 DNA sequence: TGCGCCAGCAGTAGACAGGGAATGAACACTGAAGCTTTCTTT.

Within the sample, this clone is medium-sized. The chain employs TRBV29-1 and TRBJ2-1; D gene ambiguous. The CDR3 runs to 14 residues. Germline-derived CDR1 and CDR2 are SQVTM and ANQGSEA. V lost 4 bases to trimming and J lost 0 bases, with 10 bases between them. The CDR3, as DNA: TGCAGCGTTGCCCTCCTCCCCTCCTACAATGAGCAGTTCTTC. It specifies CSVALLPSYNEQFF.

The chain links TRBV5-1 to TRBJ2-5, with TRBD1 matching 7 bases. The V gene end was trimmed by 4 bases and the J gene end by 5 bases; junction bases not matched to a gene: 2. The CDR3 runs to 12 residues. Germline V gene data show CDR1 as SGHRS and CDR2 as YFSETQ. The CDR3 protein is CASSVDRETQYF. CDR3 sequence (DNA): TGCGCCAGCAGCGTGGACAGGGAGACCCAGTACTTC.

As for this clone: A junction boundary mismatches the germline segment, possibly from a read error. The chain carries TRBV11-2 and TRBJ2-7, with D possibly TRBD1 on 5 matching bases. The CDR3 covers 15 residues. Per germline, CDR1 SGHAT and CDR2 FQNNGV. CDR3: CASSFQGRLGYKQYF. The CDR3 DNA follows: TGTGCCAGCAGCTTCCAGGGTAGATTAGGCTACAAGCAGTACTTC.

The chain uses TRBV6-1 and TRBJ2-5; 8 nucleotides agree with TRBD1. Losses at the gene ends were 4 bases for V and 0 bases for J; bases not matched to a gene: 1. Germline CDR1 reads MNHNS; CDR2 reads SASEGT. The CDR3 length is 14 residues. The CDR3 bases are TGTGCCAGCAGTGGGACAGGGTACCAAGAGACCCAGTACTTC. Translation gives CASSGTGYQETQYF.

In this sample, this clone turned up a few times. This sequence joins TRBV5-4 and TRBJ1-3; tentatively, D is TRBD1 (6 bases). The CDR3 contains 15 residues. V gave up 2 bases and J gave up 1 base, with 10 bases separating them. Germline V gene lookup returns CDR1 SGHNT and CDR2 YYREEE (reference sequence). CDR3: CASSLQGDSGNTIYF. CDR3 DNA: TGTGCCAGCAGCTTACAGGGCGATTCTGGAAACACCATATATTTT.

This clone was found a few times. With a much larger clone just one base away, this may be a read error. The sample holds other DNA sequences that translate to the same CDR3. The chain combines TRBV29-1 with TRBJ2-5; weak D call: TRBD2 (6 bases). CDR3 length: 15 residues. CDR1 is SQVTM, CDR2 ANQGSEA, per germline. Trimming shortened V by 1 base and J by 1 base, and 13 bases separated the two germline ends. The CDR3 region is CSVEGLDRVQETQYF. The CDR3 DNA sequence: TGCAGCGTTGAAGGACTAGACCGGGTCCAAGAGACCCAGTACTTC.

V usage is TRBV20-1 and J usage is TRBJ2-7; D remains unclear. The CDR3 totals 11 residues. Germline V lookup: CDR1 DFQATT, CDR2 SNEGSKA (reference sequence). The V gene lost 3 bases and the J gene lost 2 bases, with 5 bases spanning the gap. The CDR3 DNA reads TGCAGTGCTAGCCAGGCCTACGAGCAGTACTTC. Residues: CSASQAYEQYF.

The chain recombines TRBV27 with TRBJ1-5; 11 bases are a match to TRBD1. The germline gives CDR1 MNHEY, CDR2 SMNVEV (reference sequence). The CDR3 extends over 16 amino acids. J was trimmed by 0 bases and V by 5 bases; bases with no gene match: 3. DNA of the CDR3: TGTGCCAGCAGTCGGACAGGGGGCTTTAGCAATCAGCCCCAGCATTTT. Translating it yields CASSRTGGFSNQPQHF.

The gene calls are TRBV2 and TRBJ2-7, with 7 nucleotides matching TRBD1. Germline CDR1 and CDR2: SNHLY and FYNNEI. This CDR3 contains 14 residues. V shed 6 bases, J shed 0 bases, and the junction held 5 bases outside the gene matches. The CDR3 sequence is CASSVDRASYEQYF. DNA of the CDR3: TGTGCCAGCAGCGTCGACAGGGCCTCCTACGAGCAGTACTTC.

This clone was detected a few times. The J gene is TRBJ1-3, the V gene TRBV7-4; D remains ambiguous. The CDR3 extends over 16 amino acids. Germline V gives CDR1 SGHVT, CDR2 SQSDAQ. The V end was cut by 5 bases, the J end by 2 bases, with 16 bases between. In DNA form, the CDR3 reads TGTGCCAGCAGCCCCATCCCCCCAACGACTGGAAACACCATATATTTT. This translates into CASSPIPPTTGNTIYF.

The CDR3 sequence: CASSDQTGYYTEAFF. Here the CDR3 DNA reads TGCGCCAGCAGCGACCAGACAGGATATTACACTGAAGCTTTCTTT. The chain uses TRBV5-1 and TRBJ1-1; D may be TRBD1 (6 bases). There are 15 residues in the CDR3. CDR1 and CDR2 (germline): SGHRS, YFSETQ. The V and J ends lost 4 bases and 3 bases respectively, with 16 bases between them.